One and the same sample provided the 14 T cell receptor beta chains below, sequenced in a study of somatic mutations in cytotoxic T cells in rheumatoid arthritis. Repertoires were generated with immunoSEQ multiplex PCR, while TCRdb's copy carries only in-frame clones and drops some. The sample consists of approximately 20,000 clones, approximately 83% of them appearing once. The sample was CD8+ T cells sorted from blood. These receptors originate from a man younger than 35 with rheumatoid arthritis.

J is TRBJ1-1 and V is TRBV9; tentative D call: TRBD1 (6 bases). The CDR3 is 16 residues long. From germline, CDR1 is SGDLS and CDR2 YYNGEE. V lost 0 bases and J lost 3, with 15 bases in between. The CDR3 is CASSVGGGRSDTEAFF. The CDR3 region has the DNA TGTGCCAGCAGCGTAGGGGGGGGCCGGTCGGACACTGAAGCTTTCTTT. The whole variable domain, filled in from reference TRBV9 and TRBJ1-1, reads DSGVTQTPKHLITATGQRVTLRCSPRSGDLSVYWYQQSLDQGLQFLIQYYNGEERAKGNILERFSAQQFPDLHSELNLSSLELGDSALYFCASSVGGGRSDTEAFFGQGTRLTVV.

The rearrangement joins TRBV15 to TRBJ1-1, with unresolved D. CDR1 is LNHNV, CDR2 YYDKDF, per germline (reference sequence). V lost 1 base and J 5 bases, leaving 17 bases between the germline ends. This CDR3 is built from 16 residues. The CDR3 DNA is TGTGCCACCAGCAGAGTGAAACAATCAGGACTAACTGAAGCTTTCTTT. The encoded protein is CATSRVKQSGLTEAFF.

The gene calls are TRBV6-5 and TRBJ2-5; D perhaps matches TRBD2 (5 bases). V lost 7 bases to trimming and J lost 1 base, with 13 bases between them. The CDR3 covers 14 residues. Germline V CDR1 and CDR2: MNHEY, SVGAGI. The CDR3, as DNA: TGTGCCAGCACCCCTGGCGCGGGCCAAGAGACCCAGTACTTC. Its translation is CASTPGAGQETQYF.

The chain uses TRBV10-1 and TRBJ2-1; D call uncertain. Germline V gene data show CDR1 as WNHNN and CDR2 as SYGVQD (reference sequence). Trimming pared 3 bases from V and 3 bases from J, leaving 0 bases between. The CDR3 spans 11 residues. CDR3 DNA sequence: TGCGCCAGCAGTGACTACAATGAGCAGTTCTTC. It yields the protein CASSDYNEQFF.

The chain links TRBV19 to TRBJ2-3, with TRBD1 identical over 10 bases. Per the germline V gene, CDR1 is LNHDA and CDR2 is SQIVND (reference sequence). V shed 2 bases and J 8 bases; nucleotides not matched to a gene: 13. The CDR3 has 17 residues. The DNA of the CDR3 is TGTGCCAGTAGTATATGGGGGACAGGGGTGTTCTACGGTACGCAGTATTTT. Protein: CASSIWGTGVFYGTQYF. The full variable domain, completed using reference TRBV19 and TRBJ2-3, is DGGITQSPKYLFRKEGQNVTLSCEQNLNHDAMYWYRQDPGQGLRLIYYSQIVNDFQKGDIAEGYSVSREKKESFPLTVTSAQKNPTAFYLCASSIWGTGVFYGTQYFGPGTRLTVL.

V is TRBV4-2 and J is TRBJ2-3, with TRBD2 matching over 7 bases. The CDR3 loop spans 15 amino acids. In germline, CDR1 is LGHNA, CDR2 YNFKEQ. V trimming: 8 bases; J trimming: 3 bases; junction bases outside the gene matches: 11. CDR3 DNA: TGTGCCAGCTCCCTGGAGCGGGGCTTGACAGATACGCAGTATTTT. This codes for CASSLERGLTDTQYF.

The chain couples TRBV5-4 to TRBJ1-1; 8 positions match TRBD1. Trimming at V came to 1 base and at J to 1 base, leaving 6 bases not matched to a gene. CDR3 length equals 16 residues. Per germline, CDR1 SGHNT and CDR2 YYREEE (reference sequence). The DNA for the CDR3 is TGTGCCAGCAGCTTGCCAGGGGGCCTGAGGAACACTGAAGCTTTCTTT. Translated, it gives CASSLPGGLRNTEAFF.

The rearrangement uses TRBV30 and TRBJ1-1, with a weak D call TRBD1 (5 bases). The germline gives CDR1 GTSNPN, CDR2 SVGIG (reference sequence). The CDR3 consists of 15 residues. V lost 0 bases and J lost 1, with 12 bases in between. Here the CDR3 DNA reads TGTGCCTGGAGTGTACAGGCCCGACGGAACACTGAAGCTTTCTTT. Residues: CAWSVQARRNTEAFF.

V and J are TRBV28 and TRBJ1-5, with 10 bases that match TRBD1. Germline CDR1 and CDR2: MDHEN and SYDVKM. V dropped 8 bases and J dropped 4; count of bases not matched to a gene: 11. This CDR3 contains 16 residues. The CDR3 region has the DNA TGTGCCAGCCGGACCGGGACAGGGGCGTCGAATCAGCCCCAGCATTTT. Protein sequence: CASRTGTGASNQPQHF.

This clone is a singleton in its sample. The chain joins TRBV4-2 to TRBJ2-3; the D is unclear. From germline, CDR1 is LGHNA and CDR2 YNFKEQ. Trimming left V 0 bases short and J 6 bases short, with 13 bases between. The CDR3 contains 15 residues. In DNA form, the CDR3 reads TGTGCCAGCAGCCAAGATGACGGGCTGAGGGATACGCAGTATTTT. Amino acid sequence: CASSQDDGLRDTQYF.

This chain uses TRBV4-2 with TRBJ2-5; D may be TRBD1 (5 bases). Trimming took 0 bases from V and 2 from J, leaving 7 bases between them. The CDR3 contains 14 residues. The germline gives CDR1 LGHNA, CDR2 YNFKEQ. The CDR3 reads CASSQEGVQETQYF. The CDR3 DNA sequence: TGTGCCAGCAGCCAAGAAGGGGTGCAAGAGACCCAGTACTTC.

This clone occurred once. The chain employs TRBV30 and TRBJ2-1; a possible D gene is TRBD1 (6 bases). This CDR3 region has 15 residues. CDR1 and CDR2 (germline): GTSNPN, SVGIG (reference sequence). V lost 3 bases to trimming and J lost 6 bases, with 18 bases between them. The CDR3 sequence: CAWSVQGPSPNEQFF. The DNA for the CDR3 is TGTGCCTGGAGCGTCCAGGGGCCCTCCCCCAATGAGCAGTTCTTC.

The chain combines TRBV6-1 with TRBJ2-3; D uncertain. Trimming pared 5 bases from V and 6 bases from J, leaving 12 bases between. The CDR3 has 13 amino acids. Germline V gene sequence: CDR1 MNHNS, CDR2 SASEGT. The CDR3 coding sequence is TGTGCCAGCAGTTCCGCTGCGGAGGATACGCAGTATTTT. This encodes CASSSAAEDTQYF.

The V gene is TRBV28, the J gene TRBJ2-1; unclear D gene. Trimming pared 10 bases from V and 5 bases from J, leaving 6 bases between. Germline-derived CDR1 and CDR2 are MDHEN and SYDVKM. This CDR3 comprises 10 residues. The CDR3 DNA reads as TGTGCCACCAACCACAATGAGCAGTTCTTC. Protein: CATNHNEQFF.